This entry describes one T cell receptor beta chain. Noted time point: neoterminal ileum biopsy at postoperative endoscopy, about 6 months after surgery. The germline CDR1 and CDR2 sequences are SGHDT and YYEEEE. The CDR3 spans 14 residues. Trimming left V 4 bases short and J 0 bases short, with 8 bases between. This sample is part of a study of T cell repertoires in ileal Crohn's disease. For the study at large: Median disease duration was roughly 8.5 years; about 37% smoked at surgery.

The repertoire was sequenced with immunoSEQ multiplex PCR; TCRdb's copy has only in-frame clones and lacks some. The sample yields approximately 5,000 clones, 82% seen once. This sequence was found in an adult with Crohn's disease. The chain couples TRBV5-6 to TRBJ1-5, with a tentative D call TRBD1 (5 bases). Sequenced material: ileal tissue. The CDR3 nucleotides are TGTGCCAGCAGCGCCGGGACTAGCAATCAGCCCCAGCATTTT. It translates to CASSAGTSNQPQHF. The whole variable domain, remainder taken from reference TRBV5-6 and TRBJ1-5, is DAGVTQSPTHLIKTRGQQVTLRCSPKSGHDTVSWYQQALGQGPQFIFQYYEEEERQRGNFPDRFSGHQFPNYSSELNVNALLLGDSALYLCASSAGTSNQPQHFGDGTRLSIL.